One and the same sample provided the 29 T cell receptor beta chains below, sequenced in a study of shared clonotypes between healthy human individuals. Assay used: immunoSEQ multiplex PCR; TCRdb lists only in-frame clones, some missing. Of about 980,000 clones listed, around 80% are singletons. The specimen was memory CD4+ T cells sorted from blood. The subset: CD45RA-negative fraction. Source of these receptors: a man aged 18 to 29 in good health.

The chain joins TRBV7-6 to TRBJ2-7; D is perhaps TRBD1 (6 bases). CDR1 is SGHVS, CDR2 FNYEAQ, per germline. Trimming removed 3 bases at V and 4 bases at J, with 31 bases between. The CDR3 consists of 20 residues. CDR3 nucleotides: TGTGCCAGCAGCTTGGGAACAGGGTCGGAGGTTGTTTCGGTGCTATACGAGCAGTACTTC. Translation: CASSLGTGSEVVSVLYEQYF.

This clone was seen only a few times. The chain couples TRBV2 to TRBJ1-1, with TRBD1 as a possible D gene (5 bases). The V end was cut by 2 bases, the J end by 4 bases, with 11 bases between. The CDR3 runs 14 residues. CDR1 and CDR2 from the germline V gene are SNHLY and FYNNEI. DNA for the CDR3: TGTGCCAGCAGTGAACAACAGGCACCCACTGAAGCTTTCTTT. Translating it yields CASSEQQAPTEAFF.

A word on this clone: This sequence may be a read error, since a much larger clone differs from it by one base. It is unclear where the CDR3 begins or ends on the DNA, so no DNA is shown, and the CDR3 is as TCRdb lists it. V usage is TRBV28 and J usage is TRBJ1-2. The CDR3 sequence runs 15 residues, both termini included. Germline CDR1 reads MDHEN; CDR2 reads SYDVKM. The CDR3 loop reads CASSSVGVGNYGYIF.

This clone was observed a single time. Distinct nucleotide sequences in the sample also encode this CDR3. The chain couples TRBV18 to TRBJ2-3, with D unresolved. Trimming took off 1 base at V and 2 bases at J, with 4 bases between the two ends. Germline CDR1 is KGHSH and CDR2 is LQKENI. CDR3 length equals 13 residues. As DNA, the CDR3 is TGTGCCAGCTCACCACGGTACACAGATACGCAGTATTTT. Encoded protein: CASSPRYTDTQYF.

The sample holds one count of this clone. The chain uses TRBV7-2 and TRBJ2-1; TRBD2 aligns across 10 bases. V shed 6 bases, J shed 3 bases, and the junction held 2 bases outside the gene matches. CDR1 and CDR2 (germline): SGHTA, FQGNSA. The CDR3 has 14 amino acids. The CDR3 DNA is TGTGCCAGCAGTCTAGCGGGAGACTACAATGAGCAGTTCTTC. Protein sequence: CASSLAGDYNEQFF.

J is TRBJ1-1 and V is TRBV7-2, with 8 positions matching TRBD1. The CDR3 is 14 residues long. Germline V CDR1 and CDR2: SGHTA, FQGNSA. V trimming: 7 bases; J trimming: 4 bases; junction bases outside the gene matches: 8. DNA of the CDR3: TGTGCCAGCAACTACGGACAGGGAGGCACTGAAGCTTTCTTT. Its translation is CASNYGQGGTEAFF.

This chain joins TRBV19 and TRBJ2-2, with D possibly being TRBD1 or TRBD2 (5 bases each). The V end was cut by 9 bases, the J end by 4 bases, with 21 bases between. Germline CDR1 reads LNHDA; CDR2 reads SQIVND (reference sequence). The CDR3 contains 16 residues. CDR3 coding DNA: TGTGCCAGCTGTGCCCTCGGGACCTTGGGCACCGGGGAGCTGTTTTTT. Its translation is CASCALGTLGTGELFF.

The gene calls are TRBV25-1 and TRBJ1-2; a weak D match, TRBD1 (5 bases). The CDR3 sequence is 14 residues long. Germline CDR1 reads MGHDK; CDR2 reads SYGVNS. The V end lost 1 base, the J end lost 0 bases, and 6 bases lay between the germline ends. Written as DNA, the CDR3 is TGTGCCAGCAGTGAATCGGGACCTAACTATGGCTACACCTTC. Protein sequence: CASSESGPNYGYTF.

The rearrangement uses TRBV9 and TRBJ2-5, with 8 bases identical to TRBD2. V shed 4 bases, J shed 5 bases, and the junction held 4 bases outside the gene matches. There are 13 residues in the CDR3. CDR1 and CDR2 from the germline V gene are SGDLS and YYNGEE. CDR3 DNA sequence: TGTGCCAGCAGCATAACTAGCGGCGAGACCCAGTACTTC. Residues: CASSITSGETQYF.

This clone has a handful of counts. Written as DNA, the CDR3 is TGTGCCTGGAGTGTAGGGACAGGAAGGAATTCACCCCTCCACTTT. Its translation: CAWSVGTGRNSPLHF. This chain joins TRBV30 and TRBJ1-6; 8 bases fit TRBD1. The junction had 5 bases not matched to a gene; V was cut back by 0 bases and J by 7 bases. In germline, CDR1 is GTSNPN, CDR2 SVGIG (reference sequence). CDR3 length equals 15 residues.

This clone was found many times. J is TRBJ1-3 and V is TRBV15; weak D call: TRBD1 (5 bases). V lost 1 base and J 5 bases, leaving 12 bases between the germline ends. The CDR3 contains 15 residues. Looked up from germline, CDR1 is LNHNV and CDR2 is YYDKDF (reference sequence). In DNA form, the CDR3 reads TGTGCCACCAGCAGAGCCGGGGGGACTAGAAACACCATATATTTT. Its protein product is CATSRAGGTRNTIYF.

The chain links TRBV6-5 to TRBJ2-5; D is possibly TRBD1 or TRBD2 (6 bases each). The ends were cut back, 3 bases at V and 4 bases at J, with 18 bases in the middle. Germline CDR1 is MNHEY and CDR2 is SVGAGI. The length of the CDR3 is 16 residues. In nucleotides, the CDR3 is TGTGCCAGCAGTTATGGCCCGGGGGCATTGTTAGAGACCCAGTACTTC. It translates to CASSYGPGALLETQYF.

The rearrangement uses TRBV7-2 and TRBJ2-1; TRBD2 matches at 12 bases. The CDR3 runs to 15 residues. Germline V gene sequence: CDR1 SGHTA, CDR2 FQGNSA. V trimming: 5 bases; J trimming: 4 bases; junction bases outside the gene matches: 3. The CDR3 spells CASSDTSGGYNEQFF. The CDR3 DNA reads TGTGCCAGCAGCGACACTAGCGGGGGGTACAATGAGCAGTTCTTC.

In its sample, this clone was seen a few times. CDR3 DNA: TGTGCCAGCAGTGCCAGCGGGGGTTTGAATTCACCCCTCCACTTT. Its translation: CASSASGGLNSPLHF. The chain recombines TRBV6-1 with TRBJ1-6; possible D gene TRBD1, 5 bases. The CDR3 sequence is 15 residues long. V lost 4 bases to trimming and J lost 7 bases, with 14 bases between them. Germline values: CDR1 MNHNS, CDR2 SASEGT.

The chain links TRBV5-1 to TRBJ1-5; D remains ambiguous. This CDR3 region has 15 residues. Germline assignment: CDR1 SGHRS and CDR2 YFSETQ. V lost 0 bases and J 3 bases, leaving 10 bases between the germline ends. The CDR3 sequence is CASSLAGLPNQPQHF. CDR3 nucleotide sequence: TGCGCCAGCAGCTTGGCTGGGCTACCCAATCAGCCCCAGCATTTT.

The V and J genes are TRBV7-9 and TRBJ1-2; D call uncertain. Per germline, CDR1 SEHNR and CDR2 FQNEAQ (reference sequence). The CDR3 has 13 amino acids. The V end was cut by 1 base, the J end by 5 bases, with 8 bases between. The CDR3 nucleotides read TGTGCCAGCAGCTTAGACGGGTGGTATGGCTACACCTTC. Translating it yields CASSLDGWYGYTF.

This clone has a single count. One base away lies a much larger clone, so this may be a sequencing read error. The sample has other DNA sequences that encode this CDR3 too. V gene TRBV5-1 combines with J gene TRBJ1-1; no firm D call. Germline CDR1 SGHRS, CDR2 YFSETQ. The CDR3 spans 13 residues. V was shortened by 0 bases and J by 0 bases, with 3 bases between the two germline ends. The CDR3 protein is CASSLVMNTEAFF. CDR3 sequence (DNA): TGCGCCAGCAGCTTGGTAATGAACACTGAAGCTTTCTTT.

As regards this clone: The sample contains more than one DNA sequence encoding this CDR3. The chain links TRBV18 to TRBJ1-2; 7 bases align to TRBD1. The germline V gene encodes CDR1 KGHSH and CDR2 LQKENI. Trimming cost V 3 bases and J 2 bases; bases outside gene matches: 3. The CDR3 is 14 amino acids. This chain's CDR3 is CASSPGGGNYGYTF. In DNA form, the CDR3 reads TGTGCCAGCTCACCCGGAGGGGGCAACTATGGCTACACCTTC.

V usage is TRBV9 and J usage is TRBJ2-7; 8 bases are a match to TRBD1. CDR3 size: 14 residues. V shed 3 bases and J 3 bases; nucleotides not matched to a gene: 5. Germline assignment: CDR1 SGDLS and CDR2 YYNGEE. CDR3 loop: CASSAGDRNYEQYF. The CDR3 DNA reads TGTGCCAGCAGCGCCGGGGACAGGAACTACGAGCAGTACTTC.

This clone was detected only once. V gene TRBV30 combines with J gene TRBJ2-7, with D tentatively TRBD1 or TRBD2 (5 bases each). Trimming shortened V by 0 bases and J by 7 bases, and 16 bases separated the two germline ends. Germline CDR1 and CDR2: GTSNPN and SVGIG (reference sequence). CDR3 length: 14 amino acids. The CDR3 sequence is CAWSVRRDRREQYF. Written as DNA, the CDR3 is TGTGCCTGGAGTGTCAGACGGGACCGCCGAGAGCAGTACTTC.

V and J are TRBV7-2 and TRBJ1-2; D gene unclear. CDR3 length equals 14 residues. Germline CDR1 reads SGHTA; CDR2 reads FQGNSA. Trimming pared 6 bases from V and 1 base from J, leaving 12 bases between. In nucleotides, the CDR3 is TGTGCCAGCAGTTCTCCTGCGGGTAACTATGGCTACACCTTC. Translated: CASSSPAGNYGYTF.

The V and J genes are TRBV7-6 and TRBJ2-2; TRBD1 aligns across 7 bases. The CDR3 totals 15 residues. Germline V gene sequence: CDR1 SGHVS, CDR2 FNYEAQ. Unmatched junction bases numbered 10, after V lost 2 bases and J lost 10 bases. CDR3: CASSLRQGGPVELFF. The CDR3 DNA reads TGTGCCAGCAGCTTACGACAGGGTGGGCCCGTGGAGCTGTTTTTT. The full variable domain, with the rest looked up from reference TRBV7-6 and TRBJ2-2, is GAGVSQSPRYKVTKRGQDVALRCDPISGHVSLYWYRQALGQGPEFLTYFNYEAQQDKSGLPNDRFSAERPEGSISTLTIQRTEQRDSAMYRCASSLRQGGPVELFFGEGSRLTVL.

V gene TRBV6-6 combines with J gene TRBJ1-2; D perhaps matches TRBD1 (6 bases). The CDR3 runs 12 residues. Trimming removed 6 bases at V and 8 bases at J, with 13 bases between. Germline loops: CDR1 MNHNY, CDR2 SVGAGI (reference sequence). CDR3 in amino acids: CASRGQSRGYTF. The DNA of the CDR3 is TGTGCCAGCAGGGGACAATCACGGGGCTACACCTTC.

In its sample, this clone was seen once. The J gene is TRBJ2-3, the V gene TRBV7-9, with D maybe TRBD1 (6 bases). CDR3 length: 18 residues. Per the germline V gene, CDR1 is SEHNR and CDR2 is FQNEAQ (reference sequence). V lost 5 bases, J lost 0 bases, and 21 bases lay in between. As DNA, the CDR3 is TGTGCCAGCAGCCCACTGAAGCAACAGGGCCTTAGCACAGATACGCAGTATTTT. Protein: CASSPLKQQGLSTDTQYF.

The V call is TRBV7-8, the J call TRBJ2-4; 9 bases fit TRBD2. CDR1 is SGHVS, CDR2 FQNEAQ, per germline. V trimming: 1 base; J trimming: 7 bases; junction bases outside the gene matches: 8. CDR3 length: 16 amino acids. In nucleotides, the CDR3 is TGTGCCAGCAGCTTAGTAGGCGGGGGGGGATCGAACATTCAGTACTTC. Its translation: CASSLVGGGGSNIQYF. The variable domain in full, with the rest retrieved from reference TRBV7-8 and TRBJ2-4, is GAGVSQSPRYKVAKRGQDVALRCDPISGHVSLFWYQQALGQGPEFLTYFQNEAQLDKSGLPSDRFFAERPEGSVSTLKIQRTQQEDSAVYLCASSLVGGGGSNIQYFGAGTRLSVL.

V gene TRBV10-3 combines with J gene TRBJ1-1, with unresolved D. CDR1 is ENHRY, CDR2 SYGVKD, per germline. The CDR3 sequence is 14 residues long. V lost 0 bases, J lost 3 bases, and 8 bases lay in between. CDR3 amino acids: CAISESYWDTEAFF. The CDR3, as DNA: TGTGCCATCAGTGAGTCGTATTGGGACACTGAAGCTTTCTTT.

The rearrangement links TRBV11-3 to TRBJ2-2, with TRBD2 matching 11 bases. The V gene end was trimmed by 4 bases and the J gene end by 5 bases; junction bases not matched to a gene: 6. The germline gives CDR1 SGHNT, CDR2 YENEEA. The CDR3 runs to 16 residues. CDR3: CASSSASGRRTGELFF. The CDR3 DNA is TGTGCCAGCAGCTCCGCTAGCGGGAGGCGAACCGGGGAGCTGTTTTTT. Drawing the rest from reference TRBV11-3 and TRBJ2-2, the complete variable domain is EAGVVQSPRYKIIEKKQPVAFWCNPISGHNTLYWYLQNLGQGPELLIRYENEEAVDDSQLPKDRFSAERLKGVDSTLKIQPAELGDSAVYLCASSSASGRRTGELFFGEGSRLTVL.

This rearrangement joins TRBV29-1 to TRBJ2-1; 10 positions match TRBD2. Looked up from germline, CDR1 is SQVTM and CDR2 is ANQGSEA. V shed 5 bases, J shed 1 base, and the junction held 8 bases outside the gene matches. This CDR3 is built from 16 residues. The CDR3 nucleotides are TGCAGCGTTCAGAGCGGGAGGGCCCGATCCTACAATGAGCAGTTCTTC. It specifies CSVQSGRARSYNEQFF.

The chain employs TRBV21-1 and TRBJ2-6. TRBV21-1 is shown as a pseudogene. The CDR3 totals 19 residues. CDR3 bases: TGTGCCAGCAGCAAGGTGGAAGACGGGCCCGCTACCGGGGCCAACGTCCTGACTTTC. Translation: CASSKVEDGPATGANVLTF.